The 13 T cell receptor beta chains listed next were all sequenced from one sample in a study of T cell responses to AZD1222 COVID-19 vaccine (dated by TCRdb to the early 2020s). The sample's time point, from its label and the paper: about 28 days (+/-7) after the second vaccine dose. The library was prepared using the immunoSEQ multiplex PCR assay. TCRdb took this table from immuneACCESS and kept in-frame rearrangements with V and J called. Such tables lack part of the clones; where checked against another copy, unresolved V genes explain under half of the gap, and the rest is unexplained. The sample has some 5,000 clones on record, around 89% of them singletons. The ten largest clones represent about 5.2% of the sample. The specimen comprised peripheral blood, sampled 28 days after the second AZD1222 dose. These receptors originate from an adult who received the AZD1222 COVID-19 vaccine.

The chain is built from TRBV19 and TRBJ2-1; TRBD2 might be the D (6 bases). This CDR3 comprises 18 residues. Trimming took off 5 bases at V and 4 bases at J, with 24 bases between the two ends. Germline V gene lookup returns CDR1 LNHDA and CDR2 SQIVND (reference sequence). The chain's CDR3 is CASSQTRPGGPIYNEQFF. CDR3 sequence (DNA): TGTGCCAGTAGTCAAACTCGCCCCGGAGGGCCAATTTACAATGAGCAGTTCTTC. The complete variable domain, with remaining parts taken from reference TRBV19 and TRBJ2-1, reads DGGITQSPKYLFRKEGQNVTLSCEQNLNHDAMYWYRQDPGQGLRLIYYSQIVNDFQKGDIAEGYSVSREKKESFPLTVTSAQKNPTAFYLCASSQTRPGGPIYNEQFFGPGTRLTVL.

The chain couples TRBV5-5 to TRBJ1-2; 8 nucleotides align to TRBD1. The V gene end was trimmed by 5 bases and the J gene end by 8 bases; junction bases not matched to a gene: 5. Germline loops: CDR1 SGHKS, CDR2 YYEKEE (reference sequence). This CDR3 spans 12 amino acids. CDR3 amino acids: CASSPDRGGYTF. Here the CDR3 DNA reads TGTGCCAGCAGTCCTGACAGGGGAGGCTACACCTTC.

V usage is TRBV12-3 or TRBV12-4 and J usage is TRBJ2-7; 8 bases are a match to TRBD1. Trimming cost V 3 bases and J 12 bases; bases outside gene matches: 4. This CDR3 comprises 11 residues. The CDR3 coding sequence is TGTGCCAGCAGTTTGGACAGGGAGTTGTACTTC. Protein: CASSLDRELYF.

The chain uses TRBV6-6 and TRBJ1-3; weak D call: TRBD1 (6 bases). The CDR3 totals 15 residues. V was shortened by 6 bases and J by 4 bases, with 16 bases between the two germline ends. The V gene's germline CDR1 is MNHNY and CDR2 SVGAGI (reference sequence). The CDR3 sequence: CASSPGVLRGNTIYF. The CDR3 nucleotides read TGTGCCAGCAGCCCAGGGGTTCTAAGAGGAAACACCATATATTTT.

The CDR3 here is CAWSVLSSGGQRYSYNEQFF. Here the CDR3 DNA reads TGTGCCTGGAGTGTATTGTCTAGCGGGGGGCAACGTTACTCCTACAATGAGCAGTTCTTC. V gene TRBV30 combines with J gene TRBJ2-1, with 11 bases aligning to TRBD2. Trimming removed 0 bases from V and 0 bases from J; junction bases left unmatched: 13. The length of the CDR3 is 20 residues. Germline CDR1 and CDR2: GTSNPN and SVGIG (reference sequence).

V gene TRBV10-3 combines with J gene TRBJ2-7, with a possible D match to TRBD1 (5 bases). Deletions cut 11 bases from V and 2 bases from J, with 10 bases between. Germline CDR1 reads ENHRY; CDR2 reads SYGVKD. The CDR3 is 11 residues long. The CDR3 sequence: CALIGAYEQYF. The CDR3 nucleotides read TGTGCCCTCATAGGGGCCTACGAGCAGTACTTC.

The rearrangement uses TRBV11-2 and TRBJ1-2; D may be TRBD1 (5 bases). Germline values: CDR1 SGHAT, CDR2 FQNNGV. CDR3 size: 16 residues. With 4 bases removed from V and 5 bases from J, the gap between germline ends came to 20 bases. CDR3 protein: CASSSNPRDVVYGYTF. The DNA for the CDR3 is TGTGCCAGCAGCTCTAATCCCAGGGATGTGGTATATGGCTACACCTTC.

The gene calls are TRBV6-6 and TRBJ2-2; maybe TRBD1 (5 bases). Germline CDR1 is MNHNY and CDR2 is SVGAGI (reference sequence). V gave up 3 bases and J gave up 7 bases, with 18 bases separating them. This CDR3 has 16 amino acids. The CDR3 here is CASSYNKGAPNGELFF. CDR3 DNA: TGTGCCAGCAGTTATAATAAAGGGGCGCCGAACGGGGAGCTGTTTTTT.

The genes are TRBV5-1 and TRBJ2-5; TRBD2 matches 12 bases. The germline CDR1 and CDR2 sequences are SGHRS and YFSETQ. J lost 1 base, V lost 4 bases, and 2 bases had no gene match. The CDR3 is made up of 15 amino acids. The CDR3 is CASSGTSGFQETQYF. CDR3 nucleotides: TGCGCCAGCAGCGGGACTAGCGGGTTCCAAGAGACCCAGTACTTC.

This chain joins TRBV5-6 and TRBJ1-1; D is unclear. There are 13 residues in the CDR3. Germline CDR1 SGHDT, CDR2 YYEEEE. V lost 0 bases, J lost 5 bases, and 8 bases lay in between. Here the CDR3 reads CASSLASQTEAFF. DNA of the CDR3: TGTGCCAGCAGCTTGGCCTCTCAAACTGAAGCTTTCTTT.

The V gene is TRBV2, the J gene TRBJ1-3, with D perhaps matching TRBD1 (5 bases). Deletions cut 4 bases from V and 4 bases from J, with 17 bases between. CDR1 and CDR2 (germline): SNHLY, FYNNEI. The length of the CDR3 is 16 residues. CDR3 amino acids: CASSGMGVHSGNTIYF. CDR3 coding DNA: TGTGCCAGCAGTGGCATGGGGGTCCATTCCGGAAACACCATATATTTT.

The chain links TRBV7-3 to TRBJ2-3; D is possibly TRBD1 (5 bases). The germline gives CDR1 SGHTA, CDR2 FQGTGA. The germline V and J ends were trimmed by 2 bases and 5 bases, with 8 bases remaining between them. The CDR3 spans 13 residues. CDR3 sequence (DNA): TGTGCCAGCAGCTTAGATCAGGGAGATACGCAGTATTTT. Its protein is CASSLDQGDTQYF.

The CDR3 DNA follows: TGTGCCTGGAGTGGAGGGGGTTTCGGAACGGGCACTGAAGCTTTCTTT. Protein: CAWSGGGFGTGTEAFF. This chain connects TRBV30 to TRBJ1-1; a possible D gene is TRBD1 (6 bases). CDR1 is GTSNPN, CDR2 SVGIG, per germline (reference sequence). The CDR3 has 16 residues. V was trimmed by 1 base and J by 4 bases, leaving 19 bases between them.